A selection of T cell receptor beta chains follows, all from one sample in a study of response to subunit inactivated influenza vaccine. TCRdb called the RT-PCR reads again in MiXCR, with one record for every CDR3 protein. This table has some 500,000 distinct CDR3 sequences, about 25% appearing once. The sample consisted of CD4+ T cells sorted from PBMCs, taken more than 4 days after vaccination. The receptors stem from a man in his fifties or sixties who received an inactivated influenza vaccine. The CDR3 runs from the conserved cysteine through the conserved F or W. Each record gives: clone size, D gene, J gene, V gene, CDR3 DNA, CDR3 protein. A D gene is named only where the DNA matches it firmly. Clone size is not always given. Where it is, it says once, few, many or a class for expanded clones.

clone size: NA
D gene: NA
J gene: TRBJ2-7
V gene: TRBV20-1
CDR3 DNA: TGCAGTGCTAGCCAGGGTCCTCGATACGAGCAGTACTTC
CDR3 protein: CSASQGPRYEQYF

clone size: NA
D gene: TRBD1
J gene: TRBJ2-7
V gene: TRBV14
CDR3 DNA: TGTGCCAGCGATCGACGTCAGGGGGCCTACGAGCAGTACTTC
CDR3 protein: CASDRRQGAYEQYF

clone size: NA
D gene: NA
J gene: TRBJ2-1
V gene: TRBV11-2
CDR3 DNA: TGTGCCAGCAGCTTAGCGCAGGGGCAGTTCTTC
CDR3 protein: CASSLAQGQFF

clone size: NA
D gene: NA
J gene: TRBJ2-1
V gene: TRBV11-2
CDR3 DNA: TGTGCCAGCAGCTCAGACCCGGGGGGCGGGAGTTACAATGAGCAGTTCTTC
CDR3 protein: CASSSDPGGGSYNEQFF

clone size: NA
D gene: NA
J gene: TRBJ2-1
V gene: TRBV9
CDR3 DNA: TGTGCCAGCAGCGTAGCTGGCGCAGTTTACAATGAGCAGTTCTTC
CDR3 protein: CASSVAGAVYNEQFF

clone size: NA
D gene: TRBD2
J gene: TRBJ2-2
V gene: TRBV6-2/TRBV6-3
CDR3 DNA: TGTGCCAGCAGATTAGCGGGGGGGAACACCGGGGAGCTGTTTTTT
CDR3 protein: CASRLAGGNTGELFF

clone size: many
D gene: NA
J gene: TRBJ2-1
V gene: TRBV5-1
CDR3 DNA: TGCGCCAGCAGTCTCGGTAGCGGCCGAACCGGAAGGGAGCAGTTCTTC
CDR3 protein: CASSLGSGRTGREQFF

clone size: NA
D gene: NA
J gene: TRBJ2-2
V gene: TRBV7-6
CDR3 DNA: TGTGCCAGCAGCCGCGGGACACCGAACACCGGGGAGCTGTTTTTT
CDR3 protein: CASSRGTPNTGELFF

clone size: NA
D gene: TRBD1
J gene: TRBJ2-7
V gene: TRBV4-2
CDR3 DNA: TGTGCCAGCAGCCACCCGGGACAGGGTGCAGACGAGCAGTACTTC
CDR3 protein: CASSHPGQGADEQYF

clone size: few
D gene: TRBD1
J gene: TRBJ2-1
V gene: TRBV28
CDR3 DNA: TGTGCCAGCAAACAGGGGCCTACCAATGAGCAGTTCTTC
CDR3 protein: CASKQGPTNEQFF